This T cell receptor beta chain is from a study of T cell responses to AZD1222 COVID-19 vaccine. Method: immunoSEQ multiplex PCR; TCRdb's copy keeps in-frame clones and lacks some. The repertoire holds some 130,000 clones, roughly 90% seen once, with about 1.9% in the top ten. Concerning this clone itself: The antigen is undetermined.

Findings and limits, study-wide: As reported, nearly half of all spike-specific TCRs target variant regions that are unmutated.

Trimming left V 4 bases short and J 4 bases short, with 13 bases between. The length of the CDR3 is 14 residues. Germline V gives CDR1 MNHEY, CDR2 SVGAGI. V usage is TRBV6-5 and J usage is TRBJ1-2; tentative D call: TRBD1 (5 bases). Sequencing used peripheral blood, obtained on day 0 of AZD1222 vaccination. This TCR was recovered from an adult in good health. In DNA form, the CDR3 reads TGTGCCAGCAGTTTGGACACCTTCACCTATGGCTACACCTTC. This sequence encodes CASSLDTFTYGYTF.